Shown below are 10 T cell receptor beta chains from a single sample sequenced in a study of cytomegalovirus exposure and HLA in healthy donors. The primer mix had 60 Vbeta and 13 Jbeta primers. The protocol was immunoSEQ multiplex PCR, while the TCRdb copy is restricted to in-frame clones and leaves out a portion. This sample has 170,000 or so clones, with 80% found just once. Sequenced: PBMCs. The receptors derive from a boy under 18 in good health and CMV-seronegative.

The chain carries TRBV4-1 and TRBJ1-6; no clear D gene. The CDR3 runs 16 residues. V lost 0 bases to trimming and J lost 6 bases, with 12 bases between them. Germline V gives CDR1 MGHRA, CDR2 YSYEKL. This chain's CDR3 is CASSQEYSLPNSPLHF. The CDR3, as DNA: TGCGCCAGCAGCCAAGAGTACAGCCTCCCTAATTCACCCCTCCACTTT.

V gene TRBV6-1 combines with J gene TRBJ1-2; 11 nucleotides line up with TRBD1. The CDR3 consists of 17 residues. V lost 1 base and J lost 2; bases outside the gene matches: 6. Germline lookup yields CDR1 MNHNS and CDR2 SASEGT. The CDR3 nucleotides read TGTGCCAGCAGTGAAGTAATGGACAGGGGGCAGAACTATGGCTACACCTTC. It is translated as CASSEVMDRGQNYGYTF.

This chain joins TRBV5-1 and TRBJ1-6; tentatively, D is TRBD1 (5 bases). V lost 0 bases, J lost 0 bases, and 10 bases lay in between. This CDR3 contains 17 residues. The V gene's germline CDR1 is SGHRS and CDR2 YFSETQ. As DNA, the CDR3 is TGCGCCAGCAGCTTGGCCAGGGATAGCTCCTATAATTCACCCCTCCACTTT. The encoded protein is CASSLARDSSYNSPLHF.

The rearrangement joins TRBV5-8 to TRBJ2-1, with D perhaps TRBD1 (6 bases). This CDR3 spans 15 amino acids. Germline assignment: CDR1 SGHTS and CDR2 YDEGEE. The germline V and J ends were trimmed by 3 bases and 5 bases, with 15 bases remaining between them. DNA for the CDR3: TGTGCCAGCAGCTCCCTTGGACAGCCGGACAATGAGCAGTTCTTC. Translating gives CASSSLGQPDNEQFF.

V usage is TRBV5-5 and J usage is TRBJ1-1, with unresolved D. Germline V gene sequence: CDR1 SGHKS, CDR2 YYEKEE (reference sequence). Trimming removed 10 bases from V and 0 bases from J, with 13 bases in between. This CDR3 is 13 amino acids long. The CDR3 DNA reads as TGTGCCTCCGGGCGGGGTGTGAACACTGAAGCTTTCTTT. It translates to CASGRGVNTEAFF.

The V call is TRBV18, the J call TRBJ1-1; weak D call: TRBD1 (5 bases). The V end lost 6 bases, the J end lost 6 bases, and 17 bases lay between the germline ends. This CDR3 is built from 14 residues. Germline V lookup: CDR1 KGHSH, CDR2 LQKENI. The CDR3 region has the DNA TGTGCCAGCTCGCTTCAGGGCTCAGAGGCTGAAGCTTTCTTT. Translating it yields CASSLQGSEAEAFF.

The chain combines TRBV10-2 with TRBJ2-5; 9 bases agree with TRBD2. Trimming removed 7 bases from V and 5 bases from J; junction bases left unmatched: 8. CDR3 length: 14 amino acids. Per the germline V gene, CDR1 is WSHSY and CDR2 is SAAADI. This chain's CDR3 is CASTRTSAPETQYF. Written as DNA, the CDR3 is TGCGCCAGCACCCGGACTAGCGCGCCCGAGACCCAGTACTTC.

In DNA form, the CDR3 reads TGTGCCAGCGAGGGGGGCGGGGGCTATGGCTACACCTTC. Residues: CASEGGGGYGYTF. The gene calls are TRBV2 and TRBJ1-2; D possibly corresponds to TRBD1 (6 bases). Trimming cost V 8 bases and J 4 bases, with 14 bases left between them. Germline CDR1 reads SNHLY; CDR2 reads FYNNEI. CDR3 size: 13 residues.

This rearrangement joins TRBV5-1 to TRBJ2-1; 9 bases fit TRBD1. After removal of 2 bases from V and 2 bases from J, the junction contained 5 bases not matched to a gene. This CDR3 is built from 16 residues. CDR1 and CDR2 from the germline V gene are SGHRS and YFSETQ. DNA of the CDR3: TGCGCCAGCAGCTTTTACCGGGACAGGGCCTACAATGAGCAGTTCTTC. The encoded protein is CASSFYRDRAYNEQFF.

The CDR3 coding sequence is TGTGCCAGCAGCCCGGACAGGTCTACCTATGGCTACACCTTC. Its translation is CASSPDRSTYGYTF. J is TRBJ1-2 and V is TRBV7-8, with 7 bases aligning to TRBD1. The CDR3 is 14 amino acids. The germline V gene has CDR1 SGHVS and CDR2 FQNEAQ. Trimming removed 5 bases from V and 4 bases from J; junction bases left unmatched: 7.